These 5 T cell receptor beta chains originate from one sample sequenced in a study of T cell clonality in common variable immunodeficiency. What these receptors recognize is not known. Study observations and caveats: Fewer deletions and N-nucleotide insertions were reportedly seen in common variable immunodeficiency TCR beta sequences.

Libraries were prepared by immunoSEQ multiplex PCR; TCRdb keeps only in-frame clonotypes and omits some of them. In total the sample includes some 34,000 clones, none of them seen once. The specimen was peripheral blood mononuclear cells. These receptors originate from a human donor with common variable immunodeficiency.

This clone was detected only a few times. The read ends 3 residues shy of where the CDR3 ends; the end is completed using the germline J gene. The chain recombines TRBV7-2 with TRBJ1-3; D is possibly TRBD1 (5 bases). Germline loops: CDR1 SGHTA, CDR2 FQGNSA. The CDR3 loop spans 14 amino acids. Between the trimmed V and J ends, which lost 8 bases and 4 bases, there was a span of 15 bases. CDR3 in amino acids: CASGWGGGGNTIYF. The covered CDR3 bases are TGTGCCAGCGGTTGGGGCGGCGGCGGAAACACC.

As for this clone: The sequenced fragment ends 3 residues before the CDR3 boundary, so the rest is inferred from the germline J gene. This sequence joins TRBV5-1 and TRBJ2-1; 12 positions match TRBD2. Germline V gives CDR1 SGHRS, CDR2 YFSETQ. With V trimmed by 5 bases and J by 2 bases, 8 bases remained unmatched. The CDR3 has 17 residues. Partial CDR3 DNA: TGCGCCAGCAGTGGACTAGCGGGGAGTGGCGCCTACAATGAG. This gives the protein CASSGLAGSGAYNE. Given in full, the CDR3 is CASSGLAGSGAYNEQFF.

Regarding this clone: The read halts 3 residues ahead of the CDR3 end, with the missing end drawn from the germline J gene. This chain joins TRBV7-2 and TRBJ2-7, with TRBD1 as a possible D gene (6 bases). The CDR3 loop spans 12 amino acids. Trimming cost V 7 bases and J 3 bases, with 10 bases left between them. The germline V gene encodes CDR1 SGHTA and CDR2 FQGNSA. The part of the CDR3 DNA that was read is TGTGCCAGCAAAACAGGGTACTACGAG. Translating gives CASKTGYYE. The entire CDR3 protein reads CASKTGYYEQYF.

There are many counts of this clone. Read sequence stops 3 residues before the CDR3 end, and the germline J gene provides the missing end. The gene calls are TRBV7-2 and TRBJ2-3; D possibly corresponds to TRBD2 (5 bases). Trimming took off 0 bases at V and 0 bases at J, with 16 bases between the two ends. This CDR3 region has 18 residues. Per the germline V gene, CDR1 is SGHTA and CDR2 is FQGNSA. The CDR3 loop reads CASSLAGASRTSTDTQYF. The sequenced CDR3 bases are TGTGCCAGCAGCTTAGCGGGAGCTAGCAGGACTAGCACAGATACG. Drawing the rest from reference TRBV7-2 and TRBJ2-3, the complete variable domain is GAGVSQSPSNKVTEKGKDVELRCDPISGHTALYWYRQSLGQGLEFLIYFQGNSAPDKSGLPSDRFSAERTGGSVSTLTIQRTQQEDSAVYLCASSLAGASRTSTDTQYFGPGTRLTVL.

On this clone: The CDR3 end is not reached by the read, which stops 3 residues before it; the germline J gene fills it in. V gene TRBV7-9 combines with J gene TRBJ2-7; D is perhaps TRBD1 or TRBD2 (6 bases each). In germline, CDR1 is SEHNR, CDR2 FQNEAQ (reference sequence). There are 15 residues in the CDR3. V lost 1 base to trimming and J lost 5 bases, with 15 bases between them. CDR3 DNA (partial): TGTGCCAGCAGCTTAGAAGCCAGGGGAGGTAACGAG. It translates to CASSLEARGGNE. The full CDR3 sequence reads CASSLEARGGNEQYF. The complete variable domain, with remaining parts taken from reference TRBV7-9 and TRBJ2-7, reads DTGVSQNPRHKITKRGQNVTFRCDPISEHNRLYWYRQTLGQGPEFLTYFQNEAQLEKSRLLSDRFSAERPKGSFSTLEIQRTEQGDSAMYLCASSLEARGGNEQYFGPGTRLTVT.